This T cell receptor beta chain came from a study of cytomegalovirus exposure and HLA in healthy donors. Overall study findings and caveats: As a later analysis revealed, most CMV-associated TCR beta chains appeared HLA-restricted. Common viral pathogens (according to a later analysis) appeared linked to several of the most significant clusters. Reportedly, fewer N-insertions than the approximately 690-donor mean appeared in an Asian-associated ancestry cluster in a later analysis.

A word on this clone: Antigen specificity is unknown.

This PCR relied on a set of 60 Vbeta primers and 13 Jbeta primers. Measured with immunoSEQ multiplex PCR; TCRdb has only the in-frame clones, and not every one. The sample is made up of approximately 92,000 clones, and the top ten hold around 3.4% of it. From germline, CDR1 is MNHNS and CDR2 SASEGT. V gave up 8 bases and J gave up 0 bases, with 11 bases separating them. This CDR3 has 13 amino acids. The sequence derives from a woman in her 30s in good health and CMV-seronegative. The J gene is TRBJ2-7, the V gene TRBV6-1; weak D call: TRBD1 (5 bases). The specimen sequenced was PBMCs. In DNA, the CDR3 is TGTGCCAGCCTCAGGGATTACTCCTACGAGCAGTACTTC. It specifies CASLRDYSYEQYF.